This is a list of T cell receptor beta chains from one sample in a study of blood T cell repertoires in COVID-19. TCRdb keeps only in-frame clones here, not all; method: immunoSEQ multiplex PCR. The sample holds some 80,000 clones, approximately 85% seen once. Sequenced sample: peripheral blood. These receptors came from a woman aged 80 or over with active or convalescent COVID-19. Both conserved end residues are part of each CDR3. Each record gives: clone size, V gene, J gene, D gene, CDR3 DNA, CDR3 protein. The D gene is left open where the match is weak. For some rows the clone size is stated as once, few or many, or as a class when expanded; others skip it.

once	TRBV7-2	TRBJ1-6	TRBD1	TGTGCCAGCAGCTTAGACGGACAGGGGTATTCACCCCTCCACTTT	CASSLDGQGYSPLHF
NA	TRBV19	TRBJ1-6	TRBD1	TGTGCCAGTAGTACCGGGACAGGGGGCGCCTATAATTCACCCCTCCACTTT	CASSTGTGGAYNSPLHF
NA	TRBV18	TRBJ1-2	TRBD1	TGTGCCAGCTCCGAGGGACAGGCTGGTTTTGGCTACACCTTC	CASSEGQAGFGYTF
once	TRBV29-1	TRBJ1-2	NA	TGCAGCGTTGAGCGGGCATCTAACTATGGCTACACCTTC	CSVERASNYGYTF
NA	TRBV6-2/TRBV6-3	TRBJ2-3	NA	TGTGCCAGCAGTTATGTCCTATCTAGCACAGATACGCAGTATTTT	CASSYVLSSTDTQYF
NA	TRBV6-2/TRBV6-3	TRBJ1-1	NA	TGTGCCAGCAGTTTAATCTTCGGGAACACTGAAGCTTTCTTT	CASSLIFGNTEAFF
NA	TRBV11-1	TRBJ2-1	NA	TGTGCCAGCAGCCCCGACTATAATTCCTACAATGAGCAGTTCTTC	CASSPDYNSYNEQFF
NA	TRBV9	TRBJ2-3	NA	TGTGCCAGCAGCGTAGCTAACCTCGCCCGGGATACGCAGTATTTT	CASSVANLARDTQYF
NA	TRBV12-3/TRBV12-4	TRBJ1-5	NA	TGTGCCAGCCACCCAGGGCCCAATCAGCCCCAGCATTTT	CASHPGPNQPQHF
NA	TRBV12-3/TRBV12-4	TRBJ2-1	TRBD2	TGTGCCAGCAGCCCCGGACTAGTGGAGTTCTTC	CASSPGLVEFF
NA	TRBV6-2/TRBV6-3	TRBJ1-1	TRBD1	TGTGCCAGCAGTGACCCAGGGGGCTTGAACACTGAAGCTTTCTTT	CASSDPGGLNTEAFF
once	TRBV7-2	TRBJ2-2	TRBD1	TGTGCCAGCAGCCGGGACAGGGGGCTTACCGGGGAGCTGTTTTTT	CASSRDRGLTGELFF
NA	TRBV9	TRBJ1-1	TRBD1	TGTGCCAGCAGCGAAGAGGGGGCGAACACTGAAGCTTTCTTT	CASSEEGANTEAFF
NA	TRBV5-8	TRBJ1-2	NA	TGTGCCAGCAGCCCCAGGTCCAGGAATGGCTACACCTTC	CASSPRSRNGYTF
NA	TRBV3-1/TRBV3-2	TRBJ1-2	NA	TGTGCCAGCAGCCAAGCGCGGGCCGAAGGCTACACCTTC	CASSQARAEGYTF
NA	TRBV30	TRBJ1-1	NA	TGTGCCTGGAGTCATACGGGAGCTGAAGCTTTCTTT	CAWSHTGAEAFF
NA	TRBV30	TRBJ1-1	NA	TGTGCCTGGAGTATGATCTTCAGGGCGAACACTGAAGCTTTCTTT	CAWSMIFRANTEAFF
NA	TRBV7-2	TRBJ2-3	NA	TGTGCCAGCAGCTCCCGACTTACCCCAGATACGCAGTATTTT	CASSSRLTPDTQYF
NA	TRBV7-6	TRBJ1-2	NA	TGTGCCAGCAGCTTAGGAACCAGGGCGGACTATGGCTACACCTTC	CASSLGTRADYGYTF
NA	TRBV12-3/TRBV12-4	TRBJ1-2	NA	TGTGCCAGCAGTTTGACAGATGACTATGGCTACACCTTC	CASSLTDDYGYTF
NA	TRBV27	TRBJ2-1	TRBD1	TGTGCCACCAGTCCCCGTCAGGGGGCTAGGTCCTACAATGAGCAGTTCTTC	CATSPRQGARSYNEQFF
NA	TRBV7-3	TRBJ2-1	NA	TGTGCCAGCAGCCTAGGGGAGGTTGGCAATGAGCAGTTCTTC	CASSLGEVGNEQFF
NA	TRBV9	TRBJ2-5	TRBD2	TGTGCCAGCAGCGTCTCGGGGGGGCCGCCAGAGACCCAGTACTTC	CASSVSGGPPETQYF
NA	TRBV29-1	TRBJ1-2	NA	TGCAGCGTTGATAGTCAGGGGACCGGCTATGGCTACACCTTC	CSVDSQGTGYGYTF
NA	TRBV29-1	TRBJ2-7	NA	TGCAGCGTTGAAGATAGGAGCTCCTACGAGCAGTACTTC	CSVEDRSSYEQYF
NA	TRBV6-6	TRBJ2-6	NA	TGTGCCAGCCTTTTGGGGCATGGGGCCAACGTCCTGACTTTC	CASLLGHGANVLTF
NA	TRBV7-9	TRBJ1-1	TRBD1	TGTGCCAGCAGCAGACAGGGGGTAATGAACACTGAAGCTTTCTTT	CASSRQGVMNTEAFF
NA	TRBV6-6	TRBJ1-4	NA	TGTGCCAGCAGTTACGGAAACAGGGCGACTAATGAAAAACTGTTTTTT	CASSYGNRATNEKLFF
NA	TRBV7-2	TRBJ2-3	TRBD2	TGTGCCAGCAGCTTAGCGCGGCTAGCGGGATCCGCAGATACGCAGTATTTT	CASSLARLAGSADTQYF
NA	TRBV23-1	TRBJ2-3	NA	TGCGCCAGCAGACCCCCGGGAGATACGCAGTATTTT	CASRPPGDTQYF
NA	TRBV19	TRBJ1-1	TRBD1	TGTGCCAGTATGGACAGGCTGAACACTGAAGCTTTCTTT	CASMDRLNTEAFF
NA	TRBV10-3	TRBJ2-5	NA	TGTGCCATCAGCTCGGGAGTCGGAGAGACCCAGTACTTC	CAISSGVGETQYF
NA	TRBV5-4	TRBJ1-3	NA	TGTGCCAGCAGCTCAGGGGATGTCTCTGGAAACACCATATATTTT	CASSSGDVSGNTIYF
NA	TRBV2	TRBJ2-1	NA	TGTGCCAGCAGTGAGGCGGTGAGGGCTTCCTACAATGAGCAGTTCTTC	CASSEAVRASYNEQFF
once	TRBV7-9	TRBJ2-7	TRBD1	TGTGCCAGCAGCTTAGTTGGACAGGGGTCCTACGAGCAGTACTTC	CASSLVGQGSYEQYF
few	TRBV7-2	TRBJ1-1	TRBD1	TGTGCCAGCAGCTGGCGGACAGGCGAGAACACTGAAGCTTTCTTT	CASSWRTGENTEAFF
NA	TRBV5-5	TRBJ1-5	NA	TGTGCCAGCAGCTTGGGGCGACAGGGCAATCAGCCCCAGCATTTT	CASSLGRQGNQPQHF
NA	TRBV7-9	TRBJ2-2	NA	TGTGCCAGCAGCTCCTCCTCAGTCAGGGGCACCGGGGAGCTGTTTTTT	CASSSSSVRGTGELFF
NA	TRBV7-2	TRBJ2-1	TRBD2	TGTGCCAGCAGCTTAGGGATCTTCGGGAGGGCCCAAAATGAGCAGTTCTTC	CASSLGIFGRAQNEQFF
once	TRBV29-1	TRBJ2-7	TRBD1	TGCAGCGTTGAACGTGGGGGCCGACAGGGTCTGGACGAGCAGTACTTC	CSVERGGRQGLDEQYF
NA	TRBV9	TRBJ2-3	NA	TGTGCCAGCAGCGTAGCGGTACTAGACGCAGATACGCAGTATTTT	CASSVAVLDADTQYF
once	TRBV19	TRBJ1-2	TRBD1	TGTGCCAGTAGTACCACAGGGGCCTATACGGGCTACACCTTC	CASSTTGAYTGYTF
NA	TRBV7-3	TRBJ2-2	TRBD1	TGTGCCAGCAGCCCCATGCAACAGGGGACCGGGGAGCTGTTTTTT	CASSPMQQGTGELFF
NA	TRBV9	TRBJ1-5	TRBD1	TGTGCCAGCAGCCCGACAGGGCTGAGCAATCAGCCCCAGCATTTT	CASSPTGLSNQPQHF
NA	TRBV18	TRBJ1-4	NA	TGTGCCAGCTCACCAGCCCCGAGGGAAGGTGAAAAACTGTTTTTT	CASSPAPREGEKLFF
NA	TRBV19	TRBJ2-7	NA	TGTGCCAGTGGGGGGTCTTTCTACGAGCAGTACTTC	CASGGSFYEQYF
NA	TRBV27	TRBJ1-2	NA	TGTGCCAGCAACCCGGGGGGGGGACAACTTGGCTACACCTTC	CASNPGGGQLGYTF
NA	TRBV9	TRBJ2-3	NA	TGTGCCAGCAGCCCTACTCCTTCTAGCACAGATACGCAGTATTTT	CASSPTPSSTDTQYF
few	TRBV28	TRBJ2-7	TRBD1	TGTGCCAGCAGGACAGGGTACGAGCAGTACTTC	CASRTGYEQYF
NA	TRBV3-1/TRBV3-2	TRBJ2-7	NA	TGTGCCAGCAGCTACCTCCAGGCCTCGTGTGTTGGGCACGAGCAGTACTTC	CASSYLQASCVGHEQYF
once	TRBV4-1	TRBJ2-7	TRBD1	TGCGCCAGCAGCCGGACAGGGTTTTACGAGCAGTACTTC	CASSRTGFYEQYF
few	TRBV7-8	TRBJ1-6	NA	TGTGCCAGCAGCTTAGTTCGCGTTGGACAGAGAAGGAGGAACTCACCCCTCCACTTT	CASSLVRVGQRRRNSPLHF
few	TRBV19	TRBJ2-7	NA	TGTGCCAGTAGTGTGACAGGTACCCCCTACGAGCAGTACTTC	CASSVTGTPYEQYF
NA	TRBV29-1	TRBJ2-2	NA	TGCAGCGTTGATAAACAGGGCAGCGGGGAGCTGTTTTTT	CSVDKQGSGELFF